This T cell receptor delta chain was sequenced in a study of gamma-delta T cells after stem cell transplantation. TCRdb processed the RT-PCR reads again with the CATT caller. The sample contains around 2,500 delta-chain clones, around 30% of which appear only once. Sequencing was carried out using gamma-delta T cells. The sequence was obtained from a human donor. It is not recorded whose cells these are; they may come from a transplant donor.

CDR3 in amino acids: CALGASSSYPPGGYGDTDKLIF. CDR3 bases: TGTGCTCTTGGGGCCTCTTCTTCCTACCCCCCCGGGGGATACGGGGACACCGATAAACTCATCTTT. The gene calls are TRDV1 and TRDJ1; TRDD3 aligns across 10 bases. Unmatched junction bases numbered 23, after V lost 4 bases and J lost 0 bases. The V gene's germline CDR1 is TSWWSYY and CDR2 QGS. CDR3 length: 22 residues.